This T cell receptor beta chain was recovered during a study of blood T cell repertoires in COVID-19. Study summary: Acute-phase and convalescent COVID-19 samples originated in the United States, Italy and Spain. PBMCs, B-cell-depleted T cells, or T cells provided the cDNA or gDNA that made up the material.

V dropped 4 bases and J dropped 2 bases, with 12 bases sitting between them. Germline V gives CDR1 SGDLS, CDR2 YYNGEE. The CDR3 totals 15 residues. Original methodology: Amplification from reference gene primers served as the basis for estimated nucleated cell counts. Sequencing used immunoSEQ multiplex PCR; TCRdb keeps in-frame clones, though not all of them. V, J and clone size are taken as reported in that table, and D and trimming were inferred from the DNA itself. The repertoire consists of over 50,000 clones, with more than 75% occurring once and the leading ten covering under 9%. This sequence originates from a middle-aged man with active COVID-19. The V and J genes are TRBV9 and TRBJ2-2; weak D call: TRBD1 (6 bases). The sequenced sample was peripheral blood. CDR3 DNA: TGTGCCAGCAGCCCTACGGACAGAAACACCGGGGAGCTGTTTTTT. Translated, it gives CASSPTDRNTGELFF.